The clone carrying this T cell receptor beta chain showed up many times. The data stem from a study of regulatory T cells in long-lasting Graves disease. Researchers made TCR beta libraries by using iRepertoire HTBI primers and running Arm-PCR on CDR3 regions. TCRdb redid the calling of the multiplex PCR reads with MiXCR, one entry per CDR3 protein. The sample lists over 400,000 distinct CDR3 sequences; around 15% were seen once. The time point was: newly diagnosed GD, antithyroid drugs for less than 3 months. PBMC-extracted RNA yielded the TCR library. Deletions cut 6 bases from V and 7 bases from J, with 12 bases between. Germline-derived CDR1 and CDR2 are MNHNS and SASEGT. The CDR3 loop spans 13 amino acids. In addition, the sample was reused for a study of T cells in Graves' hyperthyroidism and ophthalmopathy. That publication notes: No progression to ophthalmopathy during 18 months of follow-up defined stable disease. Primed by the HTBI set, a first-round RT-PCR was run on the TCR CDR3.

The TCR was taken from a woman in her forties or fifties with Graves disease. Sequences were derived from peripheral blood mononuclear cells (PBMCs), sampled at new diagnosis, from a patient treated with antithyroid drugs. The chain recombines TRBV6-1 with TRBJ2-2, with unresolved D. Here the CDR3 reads CASRNLESGELFF. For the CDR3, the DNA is TGTGCCAGCAGGAACCTGGAAAGCGGGGAGCTGTTTTTT.